These 32 T cell receptor beta chains were all obtained from the same sample, sequenced in a study of T cells of healthy individuals. One entry per CDR3 protein results from TCRdb running MiXCR on the 5' RACE reads. The table records around 83,000 distinct CDR3 sequences, approximately 5.4% of them present only once. All receptors derive from a female donor in good health.

This clonotype was seen only once. This chain uses TRBV7-9 with TRBJ1-2, with D possibly TRBD1 on 6 matching bases. CDR3 size: 15 residues. Trimming took 5 bases from V and 4 from J, leaving 17 bases between them. CDR1 SEHNR and CDR2 FQNEAQ come from the germline V gene (reference sequence). Here the CDR3 reads CASSPRQVPVYGYTF. CDR3 coding DNA: TGTGCCAGCAGCCCGAGACAGGTACCGGTCTATGGCTACACCTTC.

This clonotype was seen at least ten times. This sequence joins TRBV7-3 and TRBJ2-1; a weak D match, TRBD1 (6 bases). This CDR3 comprises 15 residues. Germline V gene data show CDR1 as SGHTA and CDR2 as FQGTGA. Trimming took 1 base from V and 6 from J, leaving 13 bases between them. The CDR3 reads CASSLNPGVGNEQFF. CDR3 nucleotides: TGTGCCAGCAGCTTAAACCCAGGGGTAGGCAATGAGCAGTTCTTC.

This clonotype was counted at least ten times. The gene calls are TRBV10-2 and TRBJ1-5; D is unresolved. V was clipped by 2 bases and J by 7 bases, with 15 bases between them. The CDR3 extends over 15 amino acids. The germline gives CDR1 WSHSY, CDR2 SAAADI. The CDR3 region has the DNA TGCGCCAGCAGTGAGGATCAGGCCCTTGGCCAGCCCCAGCATTTT. Translation: CASSEDQALGQPQHF.

A remark on this clonotype: A much more abundant neighbour one base away suggests this may be a read error. The final CDR3 position lacks the conserved phenylalanine or tryptophan, pointing to a likely read error. The chain's CDR3 is CSARPAGITDTQYV. The CDR3, as DNA: TGCAGTGCTAGACCCGCGGGCATCACAGATACGCAGTATGTT. The chain is built from TRBV20-1 and TRBJ2-3; possible D gene TRBD2, 5 bases. The CDR3 runs 14 residues. V was trimmed by 2 bases and J by 2 bases, leaving 11 bases between them. In germline, CDR1 is DFQATT, CDR2 SNEGSKA (reference sequence).

This clonotype has a count of ten or more. This chain uses TRBV28 with TRBJ2-3; the D call may be TRBD1 or TRBD2 (6 bases each). The V gene lost 3 bases and the J gene lost 3 bases, with 13 bases spanning the gap. Germline V lookup: CDR1 MDHEN, CDR2 SYDVKM. This CDR3 comprises 15 residues. CDR3 residues: CASSLGGIGTDTQYF. CDR3 nucleotides: TGTGCCAGCAGTTTGGGGGGCATTGGAACAGATACGCAGTATTTT.

This clonotype has at least ten counts. This chain connects TRBV2 to TRBJ2-7, with TRBD2 as a possible D gene (6 bases). The CDR3 is made up of 14 amino acids. V lost 6 bases to trimming and J lost 4 bases, with 16 bases between them. CDR1 and CDR2 (germline): SNHLY, FYNNEI. CDR3 nucleotide sequence: TGTGCCAGCAGACCCGGGGTAGCGGAGTACGAGCAGTACTTC. This translates into CASRPGVAEYEQYF.

Ten or more counts support this clonotype. This chain's CDR3 is CASTTMDQGPGEAFF. CDR3 sequence (DNA): TGCGCCAGCACCACCATGGATCAGGGACCCGGCGAAGCTTTCTTT. J is TRBJ1-1 and V is TRBV4-3, with a possible D match to TRBD1 (5 bases). Trimming stripped 7 bases from V and 8 bases from J, with 23 bases between. Germline CDR1 and CDR2: LGHNA and YSLEER. The CDR3 covers 15 residues.

This clonotype occurred many times. The gene calls are TRBV20-1 and TRBJ1-4, with D possibly being TRBD1 (5 bases). The CDR3 loop spans 16 amino acids. The ends were cut back, 0 bases at V and 8 bases at J, with 19 bases in the middle. Germline CDR1 and CDR2: DFQATT and SNEGSKA (reference sequence). CDR3 bases: TGCAGTGCTAGAGATGGCTCGGGGGACCCTATCGAAAAACTGTTTTTT. Translated, it gives CSARDGSGDPIEKLFF.

This clonotype was counted a few times. V gene TRBV30 combines with J gene TRBJ1-4; 10 positions match TRBD1. CDR3 size: 14 residues. Trimming cost V 5 bases and J 7 bases; bases outside gene matches: 7. Germline lookup yields CDR1 GTSNPN and CDR2 SVGIG (reference sequence). CDR3 nucleotide sequence: TGTGCCTGGGATTCGACAGGGGGCATTGAAAAACTGTTTTTT. Encoded protein: CAWDSTGGIEKLFF.

This clonotype was recorded a few times. The chain is built from TRBV6-6 and TRBJ2-4; a weak D match, TRBD1 (6 bases). The V gene's germline CDR1 is MNHNY and CDR2 SVGAGI (reference sequence). The CDR3 covers 16 residues. Trimming cost V 5 bases and J 0 bases, with 14 bases left between them. The CDR3 loop reads CASSDNFRGAKNIQYF. The CDR3 DNA is TGTGCCAGCAGTGACAACTTCAGGGGAGCCAAAAACATTCAGTACTTC.

This clonotype was seen a few times. The chain joins TRBV6-2 or TRBV6-3 to TRBJ1-1; 9 bases are a match to TRBD1. Germline CDR1 reads MNHEY; CDR2 reads SVGEGT. CDR3 length equals 13 residues. V lost 6 bases and J lost 5; bases outside the gene matches: 4. The CDR3 sequence: CASRGTGNTEAFF. CDR3 nucleotide sequence: TGTGCCAGCAGAGGGACAGGGAATACTGAAGCTTTCTTT.

V is TRBV4-1 and J is TRBJ2-3; 7 bases align to TRBD1. The CDR3 consists of 15 residues. With 4 bases clipped from V and 2 bases from J, the junction kept 6 bases outside the gene matches. From germline, CDR1 is MGHRA and CDR2 YSYEKL. This chain's CDR3 is CASSLGQDPTDTQYF. CDR3 coding DNA: TGCGCCAGCAGCCTCGGACAGGACCCCACAGATACGCAGTATTTT.

This clonotype was detected only a few times. The chain joins TRBV19 to TRBJ2-1; tentatively, D is TRBD1 (8 bases). The CDR3 length is 15 residues. V was clipped by 3 bases and J by 7 bases, with 16 bases between them. CDR1 and CDR2 (germline): LNHDA, SQIVND (reference sequence). In nucleotides, the CDR3 is TGTGCCAGTAGTATTCAGGGGGCGCGGGGGAATGAGCAGTTCTTC. It codes for CASSIQGARGNEQFF.

The table lists this clonotype with many counts. V gene TRBV25-1 combines with J gene TRBJ1-5, with D tentatively TRBD1 (6 bases). V was shortened by 2 bases and J by 3 bases, with 11 bases between the two germline ends. The CDR3 covers 15 residues. Per germline, CDR1 MGHDK and CDR2 SYGVNS. The CDR3 loop is CASSETGGPNQPQHF. In DNA, the CDR3 is TGTGCCAGCAGTGAAACTGGGGGCCCCAATCAGCCCCAGCATTTT.

This clonotype has just a few counts. The V gene is TRBV19, the J gene TRBJ1-1, with 10 nucleotides matching TRBD1. The CDR3 is 15 residues long. Trimming took 5 bases from V and 5 from J; bases not matched to a gene: 8. Germline V CDR1 and CDR2: LNHDA, SQIVND (reference sequence). CDR3 region: CASSPWTGGGTEAFF. Here the CDR3 DNA reads TGTGCCAGTAGTCCGTGGACAGGGGGGGGGACTGAAGCTTTCTTT. Variable domain in full (rest from reference TRBV19 and TRBJ1-1): DGGITQSPKYLFRKEGQNVTLSCEQNLNHDAMYWYRQDPGQGLRLIYYSQIVNDFQKGDIAEGYSVSREKKESFPLTVTSAQKNPTAFYLCASSPWTGGGTEAFFGQGTRLTVV.

This rearrangement joins TRBV3-1 to TRBJ2-7; D call uncertain. Germline loops: CDR1 LGHDT, CDR2 YNNKEL (reference sequence). Trimming removed 0 bases at V and 2 bases at J, with 5 bases between. This CDR3 is built from 13 residues. This chain's CDR3 is CASSQELTYEQYF. CDR3 in DNA: TGTGCCAGCAGCCAAGAACTAACCTACGAGCAGTACTTC.

This clonotype was found many times. The V call is TRBV6-2 or TRBV6-3, the J call TRBJ2-7; 8 bases match TRBD2. Germline V CDR1 and CDR2: MNHEY, SVGEGT. This CDR3 is built from 13 residues. V dropped 6 bases and J dropped 6; count of bases not matched to a gene: 7. In nucleotides, the CDR3 is TGTGCCAGCAGGGCGGGAGGCCCCGGCGAGCAGTACTTC. Its protein is CASRAGGPGEQYF.

This clonotype was detected ten times or more. The V call is TRBV9, the J call TRBJ2-2; weak D call: TRBD2 (6 bases). The CDR3 extends over 15 amino acids. CDR1 is SGDLS, CDR2 YYNGEE, per germline. Trimming left V 0 bases short and J 6 bases short, with 12 bases between. The CDR3 reads CASSVAQTSPGELFF. The CDR3, as DNA: TGTGCCAGCAGCGTAGCCCAGACTAGTCCCGGGGAGCTGTTTTTT.

This clonotype turned up a few times. The chain couples TRBV4-1 to TRBJ1-5; D may be TRBD1 (5 bases). Germline V gene sequence: CDR1 MGHRA, CDR2 YSYEKL. Trimming left V 4 bases short and J 2 bases short, with 15 bases between. This CDR3 comprises 16 residues. The CDR3 here is CASSPGQGLGNQPQHF. Written as DNA, the CDR3 is TGCGCCAGCAGCCCCGGGCAGGGTTTGGGCAATCAGCCCCAGCATTTT.

This clonotype was counted many times. The J gene is TRBJ2-7, the V gene TRBV7-2; maybe TRBD1 (5 bases). The CDR3 loop spans 12 amino acids. Germline V gives CDR1 SGHTA, CDR2 FQGNSA. The germline V and J ends were trimmed by 0 bases and 6 bases, with 6 bases remaining between them. The CDR3 loop is CASSLARGEQYF. The CDR3 bases are TGTGCCAGCAGCTTAGCTAGGGGCGAGCAGTACTTC.

Ten or more counts support this clonotype. V usage is TRBV11-1 and J usage is TRBJ2-1, with a weak D call TRBD2 (5 bases). Germline loops: CDR1 SGHAT, CDR2 FQDESV (reference sequence). V lost 2 bases and J 1 base, leaving 9 bases between the germline ends. This CDR3 has 15 residues. The CDR3 sequence is CASSLREGSYNEQFF. CDR3 sequence (DNA): TGTGCCAGCAGCTTACGGGAAGGGTCCTACAATGAGCAGTTCTTC.

The chain employs TRBV27 and TRBJ1-5; D gene unclear. The ends were cut back, 0 bases at V and 9 bases at J, with 9 bases in the middle. This CDR3 has 13 residues. In germline, CDR1 is MNHEY, CDR2 SMNVEV (reference sequence). The CDR3 bases are TGTGCCAGCAGTTTATCGTGGCCGAGGCCCCAGCATTTT. Encoded protein: CASSLSWPRPQHF.

This clonotype has at least ten counts. The chain uses TRBV6-2 or TRBV6-3 and TRBJ2-1; 10 positions match TRBD1. The CDR3 consists of 19 residues. The germline V gene encodes CDR1 MNHEY and CDR2 SVGEGT. Trimming at V came to 0 bases and at J to 5 bases, leaving 13 bases not matched to a gene. For the CDR3, the DNA is TGTGCCAGCAGTTACTCGCGGGACAGGGGATCATGGACTGACAATGAGCAGTTCTTC. Its translation is CASSYSRDRGSWTDNEQFF.

This clonotype was observed at least ten times. J is TRBJ2-7 and V is TRBV14; no definite D call. There are 13 residues in the CDR3. Germline V gives CDR1 SGHDN, CDR2 FVKESK. V was shortened by 0 bases and J by 5 bases, with 8 bases between the two germline ends. This CDR3 is CASSQDWVHEQYF. The CDR3 nucleotides are TGTGCCAGCAGCCAAGATTGGGTTCACGAGCAGTACTTC. The full variable domain, in which reference TRBV14 and TRBJ2-7 provide the parts outside the CDR3, is EAGVTQFPSHSVIEKGQTVTLRCDPISGHDNLYWYRRVMGKEIKFLLHFVKESKQDESGMPNNRFLAERTGGTYSTLKVQPAELEDSGVYFCASSQDWVHEQYFGPGTRLTVT.

This clonotype has only a few counts. The chain joins TRBV6-1 to TRBJ1-1, with D possibly being TRBD1 (6 bases). CDR3 size: 18 residues. V lost 3 bases, J lost 3 bases, and 23 bases lay in between. From germline, CDR1 is MNHNS and CDR2 SASEGT. The CDR3 DNA follows: TGTGCCAGCAGTGAGGTCGGGCAGGGGTTTTTTGAAGACACTGAAGCTTTCTTT. It translates to CASSEVGQGFFEDTEAFF.

This clonotype occurred many times. The V gene is TRBV9, the J gene TRBJ2-5; tentatively, D is TRBD1 (6 bases). V dropped 4 bases and J dropped 5 bases, with 21 bases sitting between them. From germline, CDR1 is SGDLS and CDR2 YYNGEE. The CDR3 consists of 16 residues. This CDR3 reads CASSPGETVNGETQYF. CDR3 DNA: TGTGCCAGCAGCCCAGGGGAGACCGTTAACGGGGAGACCCAGTACTTC.

About this clonotype: A read error may produce the germline difference seen at one junction end. The V and J genes are TRBV7-2 and TRBJ1-5; tentatively, D is TRBD1 (6 bases). There are 15 residues in the CDR3. Germline V gene lookup returns CDR1 SGHTA and CDR2 FQGNSA. This chain's CDR3 is CASSLDQGMGQPQNF. CDR3 coding DNA: TGTGCCAGCAGCTTAGACCAGGGGATGGGCCAGCCCCAGAATTTT.

This clonotype turned up a few times. The CDR3 reads CASSHPGELFF. CDR3 bases: TGTGCCAGCAGCCATCCCGGGGAGCTGTTTTTT. The chain joins TRBV3-1 to TRBJ2-2; D remains ambiguous. The V end was cut by 3 bases, the J end by 6 bases, with 2 bases between. In germline, CDR1 is LGHDT, CDR2 YNNKEL (reference sequence). This CDR3 contains 11 residues.

Only a few counts were recorded for this clonotype. The chain recombines TRBV5-1 with TRBJ1-1; TRBD1 matches 7 bases. This CDR3 is built from 13 residues. Germline CDR1 reads SGHRS; CDR2 reads YFSETQ. With 2 bases clipped from V and 8 bases from J, the junction kept 6 bases outside the gene matches. CDR3 DNA: TGCGCCAGCAGCTTCTACAGGGGAGCGGAAGCTTTCTTT. Translated: CASSFYRGAEAFF.

In this sample, this clonotype turned up many times. The rearrangement uses TRBV6-6 and TRBJ2-3; 9 bases are shared with TRBD2. The CDR3 contains 18 residues. CDR1 is MNHNY and CDR2 is SVGAGI in the germline V gene (reference sequence). Trimming removed 7 bases from V and 0 bases from J; junction bases left unmatched: 14. The CDR3 here is CASTRGFSGSASTDTQYF. In DNA form, the CDR3 reads TGTGCCAGCACCAGAGGGTTTAGCGGGAGTGCTAGCACAGATACGCAGTATTTT.

This clonotype was counted ten times or more. This rearrangement joins TRBV3-1 to TRBJ2-3; D may match TRBD1 or TRBD2 (6 bases each). The CDR3 length is 16 residues. From germline, CDR1 is LGHDT and CDR2 YNNKEL (reference sequence). Trimming removed 4 bases at V and 5 bases at J, with 19 bases between. CDR3 sequence: CASSRSGPGAQDTQYF. CDR3 nucleotide sequence: TGTGCCAGCAGCCGTTCCGGGCCGGGGGCACAAGATACGCAGTATTTT.

This clonotype was counted many times. The V call is TRBV20-1, the J call TRBJ2-7; D is perhaps TRBD2 (5 bases). The V gene lost 5 bases and the J gene lost 4 bases, with 12 bases spanning the gap. CDR3 length equals 12 residues. Germline V lookup: CDR1 DFQATT, CDR2 SNEGSKA (reference sequence). The CDR3 nucleotides read TGCAGTGCTTCGGGGTTTCGATACGAGCAGTACTTC. Its translation: CSASGFRYEQYF.